This T cell receptor beta chain derives from a study of response to subunit inactivated influenza vaccine. TCRdb passed the RT-PCR reads through MiXCR, listing each CDR3 protein once. Among some 570,000 distinct CDR3 sequences listed, approximately 10% were seen once. This clonotype was seen ten or more times. J was trimmed by 5 bases and V by 7 bases; bases with no gene match: 10. CDR3 size: 16 residues. CDR1 SGHTA and CDR2 FQGNSA come from the germline V gene. The same data also contributed to another study, on T cells expressing NK-cell markers. From that paper: Generation of TCR beta cDNA was performed by 5'RACE template switching incorporating UMIs.

The material was PBMCs from blood, obtained on the day of vaccination. This TCR came from a man aged 45-65 years who received an inactivated influenza vaccine. The chain links TRBV7-2 to TRBJ2-3; 12 bases map to TRBD2. This chain's CDR3 is CASKLLAGGPGDTQYF. The CDR3 DNA follows: TGTGCCAGCAAACTCCTAGCGGGGGGGCCCGGAGATACGCAGTATTTT.